The clone carrying this T cell receptor (beta chain) was observed a few times. Donors were six healthy women in three monozygous twin pairs. A previously described protocol, modified, built RNA-based TCR cDNA libraries. Via MiXCR, TCRdb re-called the 5' RACE reads, giving one row per CDR3 protein. The sample yields around 380,000 distinct CDR3 sequences, roughly 28% seen once. J was trimmed by 1 base and V by 4 bases; bases with no gene match: 10. The CDR3 runs to 18 residues. CDR1 is MNHNS, CDR2 SASEGT, per germline. The sample comes from a study of identical twins' blood T cells. Across the whole study: Roughly six alpha and about 6 beta libraries together yielded roughly 50 million reads.

Sequenced sample: PBMCs. The chain has TRBV6-1 and TRBJ1-6; TRBD1 aligns across 7 bases. This receptor was identified in a woman between 18 and 50 years old in good health. The CDR3 region is CASSGVTGFISYNSPLHF. The CDR3 DNA reads TGTGCCAGCAGTGGGGTGACAGGGTTTATTTCCTATAATTCACCCCTCCACTTT.